This entry lists 7 T cell receptor beta chains sequenced from one sample in a study of blood T cell repertoires in COVID-19. Method: immunoSEQ multiplex PCR; TCRdb's copy keeps in-frame clones and lacks some. This repertoire shows some 250,000 clones, 82% found once; its top ten account for approximately 16%. The specimen was PBMCs or T cells enriched from blood (not recorded which). The origin of the receptors is a man aged 35-49 years who had recovered from COVID-19.

This chain links TRBV21-1 with TRBJ2-7; the listed D gene, TRBD1, was not tested against the DNA. TRBV21-1 is described as a pseudogene. The CDR3 is 13 residues long. The CDR3 nucleotides are TGTGCCAGCACCCGGACAGGGGTCCGCGAGCAGTACTTC. Protein sequence: CASTRTGVREQYF.

The rearrangement joins TRBV7-3 to TRBJ2-1; 12 bases match TRBD2. This CDR3 is built from 14 residues. Germline lookup yields CDR1 SGHTA and CDR2 FQGTGA. The J segment lost 10 bases and the V segment lost 5 bases, leaving 6 bases of the junction unmatched. The CDR3 DNA follows: TGTGCCAGCAGCCCGACTAGCGGGAGTAGAGAGCAGTTCTTC. This encodes CASSPTSGSREQFF.

This clone is a singleton in its sample. The V and J genes are TRBV5-5 and TRBJ1-2; possibly TRBD1 for D (5 bases). CDR3 length equals 15 residues. V dropped 4 bases and J dropped 7 bases, with 20 bases sitting between them. Germline assignment: CDR1 SGHKS and CDR2 YYEKEE (reference sequence). The CDR3 region has the DNA TGTGCCAGCAGCCCCGGGGGTAAGGGGTTAAGTGGCTACACCTTC. This translates into CASSPGGKGLSGYTF. Based on the CDR3 plus reference TRBV5-5 and TRBJ1-2, the full variable domain is DAGVTQSPTHLIKTRGQQVTLRCSPISGHKSVSWYQQVLGQGPQFIFQYYEKEERGRGNFPDRFSARQFPNYSSELNVNALLLGDSALYLCASSPGGKGLSGYTFGSGTRLTVV.

The CDR3 region is CASSTGQGRDTEAFF. As DNA, the CDR3 is TGTGCCAGCTCAACGGGACAGGGCCGGGACACTGAAGCTTTCTTT. The rearrangement joins TRBV18 to TRBJ1-1; 9 bases match TRBD1. Germline CDR1 is KGHSH and CDR2 is LQKENI. With V trimmed by 5 bases and J by 3 bases, 7 bases remained unmatched. The CDR3 extends over 15 amino acids.

The rearrangement uses TRBV5-1 and TRBJ2-3, with D possibly being TRBD2 (5 bases). Germline V gene lookup returns CDR1 SGHRS and CDR2 YFSETQ. Trimming took off 2 bases at V and 0 bases at J, with 10 bases between the two ends. The CDR3 length is 15 residues. The CDR3 sequence is CASSFDTRSTDTQYF. In DNA form, the CDR3 reads TGCGCCAGCAGCTTTGATACTAGGAGCACAGATACGCAGTATTTT.

In regard to this clone: Compared with germline, one end of the junction differs, possibly owing to a read error. The chain uses TRBV28 and TRBJ1-1, with D perhaps TRBD1 (5 bases). The germline CDR1 and CDR2 sequences are MDHEN and SYDVKM. The CDR3 has 12 residues. The CDR3 region has the DNA TGTGCCAGCTCGTACGGGGACTCTGAGGCTTTCTTT. It yields the protein CASSYGDSEAFF.

The chain carries TRBV11-2 and TRBJ2-5; the D gene is possibly TRBD1 (6 bases). The V gene's germline CDR1 is SGHAT and CDR2 FQNNGV. V lost 5 bases, J lost 10 bases, and 20 bases lay in between. The CDR3 spans 14 residues. CDR3 sequence: CASSPTSGAGVQYF. The CDR3 coding sequence is TGTGCCAGCAGCCCGACCTCAGGGGCTGGGGTCCAGTACTTC.